The rows below give T cell receptor beta chains drawn from one sample of a study of neurological immune-mediated disorders. MiXCR, applied by TCRdb to the 5' RACE reads, yields one record per CDR3 protein. The sample records some 35,000 distinct CDR3 sequences, roughly 12% being singletons. The specimen was CD4+ T cells from blood. The receptors derive from a woman aged 25 to 39 with HTLV-1-associated myelopathy (HAM/TSP). Both conserved end residues are part of each CDR3. Fields, in order: clone size, D gene, V gene, J gene, CDR3 DNA, CDR3 protein. D genes are given only for firm matches. Rows give clone size only sometimes, using once, few, many, or a class for an expanded clone.

many	TRBD1	TRBV7-9	TRBJ2-3	TGTGCCAGCAGCTTAAGGGACAGGGACTCGGGTACGCAGTATTTT	CASSLRDRDSGTQYF
many	TRBD1	TRBV29-1	TRBJ1-2	TGCAGCGTTGAAGAAGGACAGGGGGCTAGGGGCTACACCTTC	CSVEEGQGARGYTF
many	NA	TRBV7-2	TRBJ2-1	TGTGCCAGCAGCCTCCAGGGGTACAATGAGCAGTTCTTC	CASSLQGYNEQFF
many	NA	TRBV27	TRBJ1-1	TGTGCCAGCAGTTACAGCCGGAACACTGAAGCTTTCTTT	CASSYSRNTEAFF
many	NA	TRBV20-1	TRBJ2-7	TGCAGTGCTAGAGGGCCGGGCTACGAGCAGTACTTC	CSARGPGYEQYF
NA	TRBD1	TRBV7-9	TRBJ1-6	TGTGTCAGCAGCCCAGGGACAGGTAATTCACCCCTCCACTTT	CVSSPGTGNSPLHF
NA	NA	TRBV20-1	TRBJ1-1	TGCAGTGCAAGAATGGGGGGAAAGAACACTGAAGCTTTCTTT	CSARMGGKNTEAFF
many	NA	TRBV20-1	TRBJ1-4	TGCAGTGCTAGACTACTTAATGAAAAACTGTTTTTT	CSARLLNEKLFF
many	NA	TRBV5-1	TRBJ1-1	TGCGCCAGCAGCTTTCTTGGGACACTTACAAATGAAGCTTTCTTT	CASSFLGTLTNEAFF
medium-sized	TRBD1	TRBV20-1	TRBJ2-5	TGCAGTGCTTCGCCGGGACAGGGGGCGAGGGAGACCCAGTACTTC	CSASPGQGARETQYF
many	TRBD2	TRBV9	TRBJ2-3	TGTGCCAGCAGCGTAGGGGGAGGTAGCGGGGGGGGCAGAGATACGCAGTATTTT	CASSVGGGSGGGRDTQYF
many	NA	TRBV7-2	TRBJ1-6	TGTGCCAGCAGCCCCGGGCAGACCTATAATTCACCCCTCCACTTT	CASSPGQTYNSPLHF
many	NA	TRBV2	TRBJ2-7	TGTGCCAGCATCCGTTCGGAAAAGGTCCCTTCCGAGCAGTACTTC	CASIRSEKVPSEQYF
many	NA	TRBV4-1	TRBJ1-1	TGCGCCAGCAGCCAAGTGTGGGCCACTGAAGCTTTCTTT	CASSQVWATEAFF
NA	TRBD2	TRBV12-5	TRBJ2-1	TGTGCTAGTAGTTTGAGGACTAGCGGGGGAGACCCTAGAAATGAGCAGTTCTTC	CASSLRTSGGDPRNEQFF
many	TRBD1	TRBV24-1	TRBJ1-2	TGTGCCACCAGTGATCCGCGGACAGGGGCCTATGGCTACACCTTC	CATSDPRTGAYGYTF
NA	NA	TRBV12-3/TRBV12-4	TRBJ1-1	TGTGCCAGCAGTTTAGCCGAAATGAACACTGAAGCTTTCTTT	CASSLAEMNTEAFF
NA	NA	TRBV11-3	TRBJ2-7	NA	CASSFYICSARGGGEKSYEQYF
few	NA	TRBV4-1	TRBJ1-1	TGCGCCAGCAGCCAGAGGTATGACTTGAACACTGAAGCTTTCTTT	CASSQRYDLNTEAFF
NA	NA	TRBV4-2	TRBJ1-3	TGTGCCAGCAGCCAAGGAGAGGGTAACTCTGGAAACACCATATATTTT	CASSQGEGNSGNTIYF
NA	TRBD1	TRBV19	TRBJ1-1	TGTGCCAGTAGTCCCCCGGGACAGAGGTTCGGTGAAGCTTTCTTT	CASSPPGQRFGEAFF
many	NA	TRBV6-5	TRBJ2-1	TGTGCCAGCAGTCAGGAGGGGGAGCAGTTCTTC	CASSQEGEQFF
many	NA	TRBV5-6	TRBJ2-1	TGTGCCAGCAGCTCTAGAGGTCACGGGTACAATGAGCAGTTCTTC	CASSSRGHGYNEQFF
many	NA	TRBV18	TRBJ1-1	TGTGCCAGCTCACCGGGATACATTCGGCCGAACACTGAAGCTTTCTTT	CASSPGYIRPNTEAFF
many	NA	TRBV3-1	TRBJ1-5	TGTGCCAGCAGCCAAGCTGGTAGCCACCTCAATCAGCCCCAGCATTTT	CASSQAGSHLNQPQHF
many	NA	TRBV20-1	TRBJ1-4	TGCAGTGCCCCTATAAGGGAAAGTGGTGAAAAACTGTTTTTT	CSAPIRESGEKLFF
many	TRBD1	TRBV29-1	TRBJ2-7	TGCAGCGCCTCCGGGACAGGGTTCCCCGGAGGCTACGAGCAGTACTTC	CSASGTGFPGGYEQYF
NA	TRBD1	TRBV12-3/TRBV12-4	TRBJ2-7	TGTGCCAGCACCAGGGACAGCTCCTACGAGCAGTACTTC	CASTRDSSYEQYF
NA	NA	TRBV5-1	TRBJ2-3	TGTTCCAGCAGCTTGGCTGGGGATACGCAGTATTTT	CSSSLAGDTQYF
many	NA	TRBV10-3	TRBJ2-7	TGTGCCATCAGTGAGTCTGGTAGCAGTTCTTCCTACGAGCAGTACTTC	CAISESGSSSSYEQYF
many	TRBD1	TRBV20-1	TRBJ1-2	TGCAGTGCTAGAGAGCAGGGGGCCTATGGCTACACCTTC	CSAREQGAYGYTF
many	TRBD1	TRBV4-1	TRBJ1-1	TGCGCCAGCACGGGACAGCGGAACACTGAAGCTTTCTTT	CASTGQRNTEAFF
many	NA	TRBV5-1	TRBJ2-3	TGCGCCAGCAGCTTGAACCCGGGACTGCTACACGATACGCAGTATTTT	CASSLNPGLLHDTQYF
many	NA	TRBV5-5	TRBJ2-3	TGTGCCAGCAGCTGGGCCGCCTCTACCACAGATACGCAGTATTTT	CASSWAASTTDTQYF
many	TRBD2	TRBV6-1	TRBJ2-3	TGTGCCAGCAGTGATACTAGCGAGTGGAAGAATTTT	CASSDTSEWKNF
many	NA	TRBV5-1	TRBJ2-1	TGCGCCAGCAGCTTGGAACAGTGGGCCTACAATGAGCAGTTCTTC	CASSLEQWAYNEQFF
medium-sized	TRBD1	TRBV24-1	TRBJ2-2	TGTGCCACCAGTGACCCCAGGGGGCGCCCCGGGGAGCTGTTTTTT	CATSDPRGRPGELFF
NA	NA	TRBV7-9	TRBJ1-1	TGTGCCAGCAGCCATCCAGGTTCTGAAGCTTTCTTT	CASSHPGSEAFF
many	NA	TRBV10-3	TRBJ2-2	TGTGCCATCAGTGAGCTCAGGGCTGGCACCGGGGAGCTGTTTTTT	CAISELRAGTGELFF
many	TRBD1	TRBV7-2	TRBJ1-2	TGTGCCAGCAGCCCCGGACAGGGGGCCGGTGGCTACACCTTC	CASSPGQGAGGYTF
many	NA	TRBV5-1	TRBJ1-1	TGCGCCAGCAGCTTCTGGACGCAGAACACTGAAGCTTTCTTT	CASSFWTQNTEAFF
many	TRBD2	TRBV12-3/TRBV12-4	TRBJ2-3	TGTGCCAGCAGTGGATATAGCGGGGGCAGCACAGATACGCAGTATTTT	CASSGYSGGSTDTQYF
few	NA	TRBV13	TRBJ2-3	TGTGCCAGCTCGGGTTCGACTACTACGCAGTATTTT	CASSGSTTTQYF
many	TRBD1	TRBV6-6	TRBJ2-2	TGTGCCAGCAGTTACCCCCAGGGGGCGGTCACCGGGGAGCTGTTTTTT	CASSYPQGAVTGELFF
many	NA	TRBV19	TRBJ2-7	TGTGCCAGTAGTATTTGGGGTGGCGAGCAGTACTTC	CASSIWGGEQYF
many	TRBD1	TRBV20-1	TRBJ2-2	TGCAGTGCTAGGGACAGGGGGAACACCGGGGAGCTGTTTTTT	CSARDRGNTGELFF
NA	NA	TRBV5-1	TRBJ2-7	NA	CASSFYICSASGAGTSGYEQYF
many	TRBD1	TRBV6-6	TRBJ2-7	TGTGCCAGCAGTAAGGGGACAGGACTTTACGAGCAGTACTTC	CASSKGTGLYEQYF
many	NA	TRBV7-8	TRBJ1-1	TGTGCCAGCAGCCGAGATACCAGGTGGCAGGTGAACACTGAAGCTTTCTTT	CASSRDTRWQVNTEAFF
many	NA	TRBV20-1	TRBJ1-1	TGCAGTGCTAGAGGCGGCAGGATGAGCACTGAAGCTTTCTTT	CSARGGRMSTEAFF
many	NA	TRBV7-6	TRBJ2-7	TGTGCCAGCAGCTTAGGGGGGACTCTCTACGAGCAGTACTTC	CASSLGGTLYEQYF
many	TRBD1	TRBV3-1	TRBJ1-4	TGTGCCAGCAGCCGCCATACAGGGGGACAGGGGCGCGAAAAACTGTTTTTT	CASSRHTGGQGREKLFF
many	TRBD1	TRBV11-2	TRBJ2-2	TGTGCCAGCAGTTCCGCATTTCAGGGGGCGGCGTCCGGGGAGCTGTTTTTT	CASSSAFQGAASGELFF
once	NA	TRBV5-1	TRBJ2-5	TGCGCCAGCAGCTTGGGCGGGGTCGGAGATTCACCCCAAGAGACCCAGTACTTC	CASSLGGVGDSPQETQYF
many	TRBD1	TRBV6-1	TRBJ1-1	TGTGCCAGCAGTGAATCACAACAGGGGTTGAACACTGAAGCTTTCTTT	CASSESQQGLNTEAFF
many	TRBD1	TRBV20-1	TRBJ1-1	TGCAGTGCTAGCGGTCGGGATGACAGGGGCAAAACTGAAGCTTTCTTT	CSASGRDDRGKTEAFF
many	NA	TRBV10-2	TRBJ2-7	TGCGCCAGTCTGGGGGGCCACTACGAGCAGTACTTC	CASLGGHYEQYF
many	NA	TRBV20-1	TRBJ2-3	TGCAGTGCCCCCTCGGTGGCCAGCCGGGGTACGCAGTATTTT	CSAPSVASRGTQYF
many	NA	TRBV7-2	TRBJ2-7	TGTGCCAGCAGCGTTACCACAGGGAGCTACGAGCAGTACTTC	CASSVTTGSYEQYF
many	NA	TRBV20-1	TRBJ2-7	TGCAGTGCTAGTCCGCCAGAAAGAAATTACGAGCAGTACTTC	CSASPPERNYEQYF